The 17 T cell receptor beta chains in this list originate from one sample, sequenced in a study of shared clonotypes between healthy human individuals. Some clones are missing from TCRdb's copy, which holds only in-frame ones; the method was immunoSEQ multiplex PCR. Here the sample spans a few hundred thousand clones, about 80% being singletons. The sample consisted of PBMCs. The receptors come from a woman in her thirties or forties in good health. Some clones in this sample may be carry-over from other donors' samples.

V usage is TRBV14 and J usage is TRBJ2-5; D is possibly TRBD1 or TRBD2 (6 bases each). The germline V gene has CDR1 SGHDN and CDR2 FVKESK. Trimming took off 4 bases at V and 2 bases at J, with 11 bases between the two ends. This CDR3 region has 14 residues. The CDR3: CASSLGGGQETQYF. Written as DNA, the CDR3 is TGTGCCAGCAGCCTCGGAGGGGGACAAGAGACCCAGTACTTC.

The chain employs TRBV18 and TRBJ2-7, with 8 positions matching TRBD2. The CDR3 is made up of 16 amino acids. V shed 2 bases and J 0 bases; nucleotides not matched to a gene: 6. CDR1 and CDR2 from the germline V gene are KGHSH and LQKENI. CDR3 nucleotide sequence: TGTGCCAGCTCACCAACCCAGCGGGGGCCCTCCTACGAGCAGTACTTC. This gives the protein CASSPTQRGPSYEQYF.

CDR3 residues: CASSLGLAGVNEQFF. The CDR3 DNA reads as TGTGCCAGCAGCCTGGGACTAGCGGGAGTAAATGAGCAGTTCTTC. The V and J genes are TRBV2 and TRBJ2-1; the match to TRBD2 covers 14 bases. The V and J ends lost 6 bases and 7 bases, in that order; junction bases with no gene match: 5. CDR1 is SNHLY, CDR2 FYNNEI, per germline. This CDR3 is 15 amino acids long.

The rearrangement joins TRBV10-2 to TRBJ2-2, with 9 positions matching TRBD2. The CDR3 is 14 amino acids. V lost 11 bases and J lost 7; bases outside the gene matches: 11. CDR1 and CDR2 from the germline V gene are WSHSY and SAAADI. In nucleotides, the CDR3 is TGCGCCTGCGGGGGGGCCAGAAGTGGCGGGGAGCTGTTTTTT. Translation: CACGGARSGGELFF.

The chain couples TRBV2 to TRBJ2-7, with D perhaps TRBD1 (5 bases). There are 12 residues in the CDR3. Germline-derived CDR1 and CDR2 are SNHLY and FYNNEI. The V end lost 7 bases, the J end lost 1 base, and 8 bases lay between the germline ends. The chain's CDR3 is CASKGVSYEQYF. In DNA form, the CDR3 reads TGTGCCAGCAAAGGGGTTTCCTACGAGCAGTACTTC.

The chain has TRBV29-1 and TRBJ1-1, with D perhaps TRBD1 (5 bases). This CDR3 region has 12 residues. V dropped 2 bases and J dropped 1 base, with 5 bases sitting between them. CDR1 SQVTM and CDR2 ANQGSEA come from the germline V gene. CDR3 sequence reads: CSVERGNTEAFF. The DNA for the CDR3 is TGCAGCGTTGAAAGGGGGAACACTGAAGCTTTCTTT. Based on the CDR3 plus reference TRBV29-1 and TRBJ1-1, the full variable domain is SAVISQKPSRDICQRGTSLTIQCQVDSQVTMMFWYRQQPGQSLTLIATANQGSEATYESGFVIDKFPISRPNLTFSTLTVSNMSPEDSSIYLCSVERGNTEAFFGQGTRLTVV.

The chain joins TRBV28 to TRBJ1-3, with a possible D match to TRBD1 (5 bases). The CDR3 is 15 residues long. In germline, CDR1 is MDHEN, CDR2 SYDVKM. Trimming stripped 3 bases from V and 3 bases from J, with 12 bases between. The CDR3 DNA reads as TGTGCCAGCAGTTTGCCCGGGGGTCGTGGAAACACCATATATTTT. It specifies CASSLPGGRGNTIYF.

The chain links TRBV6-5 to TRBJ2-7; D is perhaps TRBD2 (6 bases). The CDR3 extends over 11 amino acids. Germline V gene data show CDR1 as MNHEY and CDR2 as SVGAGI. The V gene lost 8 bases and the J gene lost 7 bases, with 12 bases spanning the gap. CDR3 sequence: CASGTPVEQYF. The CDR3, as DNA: TGTGCCAGCGGGACTCCCGTGGAGCAGTACTTC.

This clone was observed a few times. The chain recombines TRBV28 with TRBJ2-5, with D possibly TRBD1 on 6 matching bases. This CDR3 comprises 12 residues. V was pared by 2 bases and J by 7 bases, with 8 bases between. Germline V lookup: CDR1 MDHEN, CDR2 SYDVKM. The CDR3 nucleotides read TGTGCCAGCAGTTTAGCAGGGGCGACCCAGTACTTC. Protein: CASSLAGATQYF.

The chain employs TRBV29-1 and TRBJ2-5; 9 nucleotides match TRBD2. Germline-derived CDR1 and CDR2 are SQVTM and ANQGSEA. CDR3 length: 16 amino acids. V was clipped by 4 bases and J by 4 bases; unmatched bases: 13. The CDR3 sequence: CSVGGLGGRAPETQYF. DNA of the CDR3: TGCAGCGTTGGGGGGCTCGGCGGGAGGGCCCCAGAGACCCAGTACTTC. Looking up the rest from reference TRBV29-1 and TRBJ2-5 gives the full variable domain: SAVISQKPSRDICQRGTSLTIQCQVDSQVTMMFWYRQQPGQSLTLIATANQGSEATYESGFVIDKFPISRPNLTFSTLTVSNMSPEDSSIYLCSVGGLGGRAPETQYFGPGTRLLVL.

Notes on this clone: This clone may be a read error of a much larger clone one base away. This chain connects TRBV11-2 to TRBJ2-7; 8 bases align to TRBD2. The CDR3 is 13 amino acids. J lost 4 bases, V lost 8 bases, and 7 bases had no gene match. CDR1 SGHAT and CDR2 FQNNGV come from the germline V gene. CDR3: CASGAGRAYEQYF. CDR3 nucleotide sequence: TGTGCCAGCGGGGCCGGGAGGGCATACGAGCAGTACTTC.

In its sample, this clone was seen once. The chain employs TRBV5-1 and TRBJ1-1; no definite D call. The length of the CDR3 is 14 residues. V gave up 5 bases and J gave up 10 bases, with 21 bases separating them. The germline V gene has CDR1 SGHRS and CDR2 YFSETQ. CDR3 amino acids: CASRASGGTDRAFF. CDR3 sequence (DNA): TGCGCCAGCAGGGCTTCGGGAGGAACAGATAGAGCTTTCTTT.

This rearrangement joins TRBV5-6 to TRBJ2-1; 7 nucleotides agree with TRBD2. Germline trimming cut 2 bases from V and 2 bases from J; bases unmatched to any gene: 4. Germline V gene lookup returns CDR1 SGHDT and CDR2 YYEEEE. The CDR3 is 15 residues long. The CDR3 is CASSFPSGPYNEQFF. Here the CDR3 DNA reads TGTGCCAGCAGCTTCCCTAGCGGCCCCTACAATGAGCAGTTCTTC.

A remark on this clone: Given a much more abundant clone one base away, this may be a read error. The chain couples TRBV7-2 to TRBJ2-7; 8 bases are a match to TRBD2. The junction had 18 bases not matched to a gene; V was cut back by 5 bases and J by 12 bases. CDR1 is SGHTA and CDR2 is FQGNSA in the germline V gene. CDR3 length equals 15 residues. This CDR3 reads CASSPTGTRDETRYF. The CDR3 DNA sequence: TGTGCCAGCAGCCCAACCGGGACTAGGGACGAGACCCGGTACTTC.

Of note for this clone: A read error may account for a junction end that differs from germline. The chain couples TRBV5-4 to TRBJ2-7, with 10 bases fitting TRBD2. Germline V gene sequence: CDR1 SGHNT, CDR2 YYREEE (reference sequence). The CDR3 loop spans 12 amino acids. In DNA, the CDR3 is TGTGCCAGCAGCAAGGAGACTAGCGGGTGGAACTTC. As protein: CASSKETSGWNF.

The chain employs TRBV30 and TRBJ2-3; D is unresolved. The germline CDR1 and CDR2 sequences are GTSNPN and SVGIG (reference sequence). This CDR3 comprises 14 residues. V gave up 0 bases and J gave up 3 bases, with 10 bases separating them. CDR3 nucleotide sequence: TGTGCCTGGAGTGTATGGGGTTGGACAGATACGCAGTATTTT. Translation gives CAWSVWGWTDTQYF. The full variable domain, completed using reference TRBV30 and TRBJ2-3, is SQTIHQWPATLVQPVGSPLSLECTVEGTSNPNLYWYRQAAGRGLQLLFYSVGIGQISSEVPQNLSASRPQDRQFILSSKKLLLSDSGFYLCAWSVWGWTDTQYFGPGTRLTVL.

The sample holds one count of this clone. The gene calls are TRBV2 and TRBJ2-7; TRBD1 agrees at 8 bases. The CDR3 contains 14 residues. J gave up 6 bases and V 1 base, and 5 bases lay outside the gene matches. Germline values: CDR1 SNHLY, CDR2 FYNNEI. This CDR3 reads CASSEGTGPLEQYF. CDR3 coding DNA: TGTGCCAGCAGTGAAGGGACAGGGCCCCTCGAGCAGTACTTC.